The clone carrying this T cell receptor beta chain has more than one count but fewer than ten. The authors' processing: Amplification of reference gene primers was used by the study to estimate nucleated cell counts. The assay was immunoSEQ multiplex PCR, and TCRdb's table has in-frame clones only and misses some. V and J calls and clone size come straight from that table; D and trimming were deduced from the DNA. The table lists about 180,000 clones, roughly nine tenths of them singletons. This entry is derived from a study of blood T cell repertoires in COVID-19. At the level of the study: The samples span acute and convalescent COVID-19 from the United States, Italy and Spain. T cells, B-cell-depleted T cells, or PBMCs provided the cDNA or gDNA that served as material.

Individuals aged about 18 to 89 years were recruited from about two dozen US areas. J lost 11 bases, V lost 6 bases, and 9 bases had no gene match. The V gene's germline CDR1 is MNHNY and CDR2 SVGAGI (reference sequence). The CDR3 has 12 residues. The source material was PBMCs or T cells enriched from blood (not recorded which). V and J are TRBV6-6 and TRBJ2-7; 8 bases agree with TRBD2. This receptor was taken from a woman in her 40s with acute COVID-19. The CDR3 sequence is CASSLSPGGEYF. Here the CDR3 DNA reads TGTGCCAGCAGCCTCTCACCGGGGGGGGAGTACTTC.